These 19 T cell receptor beta chains came from one sample sequenced in a study (dated by TCRdb to between 2022 and 2023). Library preparation was by the immunoSEQ multiplex PCR assay. The table was pulled from immuneACCESS by TCRdb, which kept in-frame rearrangements only. Such tables lose some clones; where checked, under half of the loss comes from unresolved V genes, and the rest has no known cause. The sample contains under 55,000 clones, 80% to 95% of them found a single time. The ten largest clones take up over 8.5% of the sample. Sequencing was performed on PBMCs. The receptor source for this set is a man aged 35-49 years with rheumatoid arthritis.

V and J are TRBV27 and TRBJ1-6; the match to TRBD1 covers 10 bases. V was clipped by 7 bases and J by 7 bases; unmatched bases: 4. The CDR3 is made up of 14 amino acids. Germline values: CDR1 MNHEY, CDR2 SMNVEV (reference sequence). This CDR3 reads CASTMTGGNSPLHF. DNA of the CDR3: TGTGCCAGCACCATGACAGGGGGCAATTCACCCCTCCACTTT.

CDR3 coding DNA: TGTGCCAGCAGCGTCAATTGGGGAGGGAACACTGAAGCTTTCTTT. Its protein product is CASSVNWGGNTEAFF. V is TRBV9 and J is TRBJ1-1; unclear D gene. This CDR3 is 15 amino acids long. The ends were cut back, 2 bases at V and 1 base at J, with 12 bases in the middle. CDR1 is SGDLS, CDR2 YYNGEE, per germline.

This chain connects TRBV10-3 to TRBJ2-1, with a weak D call TRBD1 (5 bases). The germline V gene has CDR1 ENHRY and CDR2 SYGVKD. The CDR3 has 14 amino acids. The germline V and J ends were trimmed by 3 bases and 0 bases, with 6 bases remaining between them. The CDR3 DNA follows: TGTGCCATCAGTGATAGGGGCTCCTACAATGAGCAGTTCTTC. Translation: CAISDRGSYNEQFF.

This chain connects TRBV4-3 to TRBJ2-6; D is ambiguous. CDR1 is LGHNA, CDR2 YSLEER, per germline. Between the trimmed V and J ends, which lost 0 bases and 0 bases, there was a span of 6 bases. CDR3 length: 16 amino acids. Here the CDR3 reads CASSQDQYSGANVLTF. DNA for the CDR3: TGCGCCAGCAGCCAAGATCAGTACTCTGGGGCCAACGTCCTGACTTTC.

The chain is built from TRBV28 and TRBJ2-7, with 10 bases fitting TRBD2. The V and J ends lost 7 bases and 4 bases, in that order; junction bases with no gene match: 13. The CDR3 runs 16 residues. CDR1 MDHEN and CDR2 SYDVKM come from the germline V gene. The CDR3 region has the DNA TGTGCCAGCACCGCCCACCCTAGCGGGAGAGTGTACGAGCAGTACTTC. It translates to CASTAHPSGRVYEQYF.

This clone appeared a few times. The CDR3 loop reads CASSYAGGVGAFF. The CDR3 nucleotides read TGTGCCAGCAGTTACGCAGGAGGAGTTGGGGCTTTCTTT. The V gene is TRBV6-5, the J gene TRBJ1-1; D is unclear. This CDR3 has 13 residues. Germline loops: CDR1 MNHEY, CDR2 SVGAGI. The V end was cut by 2 bases, the J end by 11 bases, with 15 bases between.

The rearrangement joins TRBV12-3 or TRBV12-4 to TRBJ2-7, with D tentatively TRBD2 (5 bases). There are 12 residues in the CDR3. Between the trimmed V and J ends, which lost 4 bases and 4 bases, there was a span of 8 bases. The CDR3 protein is CASSSRGYEQYF. CDR3 in DNA: TGTGCCAGCAGTTCACGGGGTTACGAGCAGTACTTC.

V and J are TRBV7-9 and TRBJ2-7; D gene unclear. V was trimmed by 4 bases and J by 2 bases, leaving 6 bases between them. CDR1 SEHNR and CDR2 FQNEAQ come from the germline V gene (reference sequence). The CDR3 runs 12 residues. DNA for the CDR3: TGTGCCAGCAGCTGGATCGCCTACGAGCAGTACTTC. This encodes CASSWIAYEQYF.

This chain's CDR3 is CASSLVAVQSYEQYF. DNA for the CDR3: TGTGCCAGCAGCTTAGTGGCAGTTCAATCCTACGAGCAGTACTTC. The chain links TRBV7-9 to TRBJ2-7; D gene unclear. The CDR3 is 15 residues long. Germline V gene data show CDR1 as SEHNR and CDR2 as FQNEAQ (reference sequence). V was pared by 1 base and J by 1 base, with 11 bases between.

The V gene is TRBV19, the J gene TRBJ2-7; 7 nucleotides agree with TRBD1. V lost 3 bases and J lost 2; bases outside the gene matches: 4. CDR3 length: 14 residues. Per germline, CDR1 LNHDA and CDR2 SQIVND (reference sequence). CDR3 loop: CASSISTGAYEQYF. CDR3 in DNA: TGTGCCAGTAGTATTTCTACAGGGGCCTACGAGCAGTACTTC.

This clone has more than one count but fewer than ten. The V and J genes are TRBV2 and TRBJ2-1; 10 nucleotides align to TRBD2. The CDR3 contains 15 residues. The V segment lost 2 bases and the J segment 9 bases; nucleotides outside the gene matches: 7. Germline V CDR1 and CDR2: SNHLY, FYNNEI. The CDR3 spells CASSEPLAGDLEQFF. Written as DNA, the CDR3 is TGTGCCAGCAGTGAACCCCTAGCGGGGGATCTTGAGCAGTTCTTC.

The chain couples TRBV18 to TRBJ2-2; possible D gene TRBD1, 5 bases. CDR1 is KGHSH and CDR2 is LQKENI in the germline V gene. The CDR3 covers 15 residues. V dropped 4 bases and J dropped 6 bases, with 15 bases sitting between them. CDR3 region: CASSLLREIAGELFF. As DNA, the CDR3 is TGTGCCAGCTCACTCCTCAGGGAAATCGCCGGGGAGCTGTTTTTT.

J is TRBJ2-3 and V is TRBV7-9; 9 nucleotides match TRBD2. CDR1 and CDR2 from the germline V gene are SEHNR and FQNEAQ (reference sequence). The CDR3 spans 14 residues. The V gene end was trimmed by 5 bases and the J gene end by 2 bases; junction bases not matched to a gene: 2. This CDR3 is CASSQGLATDTQYF. In nucleotides, the CDR3 is TGTGCCAGCAGCCAGGGACTAGCCACAGATACGCAGTATTTT.

This chain links TRBV24-1 with TRBJ2-7, with D possibly called TRBD1 or TRBD2 (5 bases each). V was clipped by 4 bases and J by 6 bases, with 12 bases between them. Germline assignment: CDR1 KGHDR and CDR2 SFDVKD. This CDR3 has 13 amino acids. DNA of the CDR3: TGTGCCACCAGTGAAGCCGGGGCGGGCGAGCAGTACTTC. Translated, it gives CATSEAGAGEQYF.

The chain joins TRBV29-1 to TRBJ2-1, with a tentative D call TRBD1 (6 bases). Germline CDR1 reads SQVTM; CDR2 reads ANQGSEA. The CDR3 contains 15 residues. V was pared by 3 bases and J by 3 bases, with 15 bases between. The CDR3 sequence: CSVDVGQTIYNEQFF. For the CDR3, the DNA is TGCAGCGTTGACGTGGGACAAACGATCTACAATGAGCAGTTCTTC.

The chain links TRBV6-5 to TRBJ2-7; tentative D call: TRBD1 (6 bases). V shed 6 bases and J shed 0 bases, with 9 bases lying between them. The CDR3 has 13 residues. The germline CDR1 and CDR2 sequences are MNHEY and SVGAGI. DNA of the CDR3: TGTGCCAGCAGGACCAGGGGCTCCTACGAGCAGTACTTC. Encoded protein: CASRTRGSYEQYF.

The chain employs TRBV5-1 and TRBJ2-7; the D gene is possibly TRBD2 (5 bases). The ends were cut back, 0 bases at V and 1 base at J, with 11 bases in the middle. The CDR3 covers 15 residues. Germline loops: CDR1 SGHRS, CDR2 YFSETQ. CDR3 protein: CASSLGGAASYEQYF. The CDR3 DNA follows: TGCGCCAGCAGCTTGGGGGGAGCAGCTTCCTACGAGCAGTACTTC.

A single count supports this clone. The chain uses TRBV5-6 and TRBJ1-5; D call uncertain. V dropped 0 bases and J dropped 3 bases, with 7 bases sitting between them. The CDR3 is 14 residues long. The germline V gene encodes CDR1 SGHDT and CDR2 YYEEEE. The CDR3 DNA follows: TGTGCCAGCAGCTTGGGGCTACCCAATCAGCCCCAGCATTTT. Translated, it gives CASSLGLPNQPQHF. The whole variable domain, remainder taken from reference TRBV5-6 and TRBJ1-5, is DAGVTQSPTHLIKTRGQQVTLRCSPKSGHDTVSWYQQALGQGPQFIFQYYEEEERQRGNFPDRFSGHQFPNYSSELNVNALLLGDSALYLCASSLGLPNQPQHFGDGTRLSIL.

The chain links TRBV6-1 to TRBJ1-5; 9 nucleotides agree with TRBD1. The CDR3 spans 19 residues. From germline, CDR1 is MNHNS and CDR2 SASEGT. V shed 4 bases, J shed 0 bases, and the junction held 13 bases outside the gene matches. As DNA, the CDR3 is TGTGCCAGCAGTGTCCGGGGACAGGGAGTTATTATTAGCAATCAGCCCCAGCATTTT. It is translated as CASSVRGQGVIISNQPQHF.